The entry that follows covers one TCR beta chain sequence. Its antigen is not known. TCRdb's copy holds only in-frame clones and misses some; the assay was immunoSEQ multiplex PCR. The sample records 110,000 or so clones, about 90% being singletons. V was cut by 4 bases and J by 8 bases, with 18 bases left in between. This CDR3 has 15 residues. Per the germline V gene, CDR1 is LGHNA and CDR2 is YSLEER. The record originates from a study of T cell responses to AZD1222 COVID-19 vaccine. Study summary: Pooled samples include second doses given at about 4 or 12 weeks.

Overall study results and limits: Clonal diversity was possibly underestimated, and white British individuals and females predominated among donors.

V usage is TRBV4-3 and J usage is TRBJ2-1, with D possibly called TRBD1 or TRBD2 (6 bases each). Sequenced material: peripheral blood, taken on day 0 of AZD1222 vaccination. The sequence came from an adult in good health. CDR3 loop: CASSRLTGTGDEQFF. The CDR3 DNA sequence: TGCGCCAGCAGCCGACTGACAGGAACGGGGGATGAGCAGTTCTTC.